Listed here are 19 T cell receptor beta chains from one sample, sequenced in a study of blood T cell repertoires in COVID-19. Sequencing was performed with immunoSEQ multiplex PCR; in TCRdb, only in-frame clones are kept and a portion is missing. The repertoire holds 180,000 or so clones, with 80% to 85% as singletons. Sequenced input: PBMCs or T cells enriched from blood (not recorded which). The receptors shown here come from a man between 40 and 49 years old who had recovered from COVID-19.

The V and J genes are TRBV5-1 and TRBJ2-3, with a tentative D call TRBD2 (5 bases). Trimming left V 0 bases short and J 4 bases short, with 12 bases between. The CDR3 extends over 15 amino acids. Germline values: CDR1 SGHRS, CDR2 YFSETQ. CDR3 coding DNA: TGCGCCAGCAGCTTGGGGCTAGCAGTAGCAGATACGCAGTATTTT. Translating gives CASSLGLAVADTQYF. The full variable domain, completed using reference TRBV5-1 and TRBJ2-3, is KAGVTQTPRYLIKTRGQQVTLSCSPISGHRSVSWYQQTPGQGLQFLFEYFSETQRNKGNFPGRFSGRQFSNSRSEMNVSTLELGDSALYLCASSLGLAVADTQYFGPGTRLTVL.

The rearrangement links TRBV3-1 (or the pseudogene TRBV3-2) to TRBJ2-7; D unclear. Per the germline V gene, CDR1 is LGHDT and CDR2 is YNNKEL (reference sequence). Trimming took off 1 base at V and 0 bases at J, with 13 bases between the two ends. The length of the CDR3 is 16 residues. As DNA, the CDR3 is TGTGCCAGCAGCCAAGGGGCAGTCTTTAGCTCCTACGAGCAGTACTTC. It translates to CASSQGAVFSSYEQYF.

A few counts support this clone. The chain employs TRBV27 and TRBJ2-3; D may be TRBD2 (6 bases). The CDR3 consists of 18 residues. Trimming shortened V by 4 bases and J by 0 bases, and 20 bases separated the two germline ends. Germline V gene data show CDR1 as MNHEY and CDR2 as SMNVEV (reference sequence). The CDR3 DNA reads TGTGCCAGCAGTTCACACCCTACGGGAGTATCTAGCACAGATACGCAGTATTTT. This encodes CASSSHPTGVSSTDTQYF.

This chain links TRBV6-2 or TRBV6-3 with TRBJ1-4; TRBD1 matches at 10 bases. Germline CDR1 MNHEY, CDR2 SVGEGT. This CDR3 has 14 residues. V shed 5 bases and J 5 bases; nucleotides not matched to a gene: 2. CDR3 sequence reads: CASSPGQGNEKLFF. The CDR3 DNA follows: TGTGCCAGCAGTCCGGGACAGGGGAATGAAAAACTGTTTTTT.

V gene TRBV5-1 combines with J gene TRBJ1-2; D ambiguous. Trimming shortened V by 2 bases and J by 6 bases, and 11 bases separated the two germline ends. This CDR3 comprises 13 residues. Germline loops: CDR1 SGHRS, CDR2 YFSETQ. The CDR3, as DNA: TGCGCCAGCAGCTTTGAAGGACTGAATGGCTACACCTTC. Translation: CASSFEGLNGYTF.

CDR3 bases: TGTGCCAGCAGCAAAGACGGCACTAGCGGGGCGTCTAGCACAGATACGCAGTATTTT. Translating it yields CASSKDGTSGASSTDTQYF. The genes are TRBV21-1 and TRBJ2-3; the table's D call, TRBD2, was not checked against the DNA. TRBV21-1 is a recognized pseudogene. This CDR3 spans 19 amino acids.

This clone was recorded only once. CDR3 DNA: TGTGCCAGCAGCGTGCGACTAGCGGGGAGTGAGGAGACCCAGTACTTC. Amino acid sequence: CASSVRLAGSEETQYF. The V gene is TRBV3-1 (or the pseudogene TRBV3-2), the J gene TRBJ2-5, with 11 positions matching TRBD2. The CDR3 covers 16 residues. V dropped 5 bases and J dropped 5; count of bases not matched to a gene: 10. The V gene's germline CDR1 is LGHDT and CDR2 YNNKEL (reference sequence).

This sequence joins TRBV10-3 and TRBJ2-1; the D gene is possibly TRBD1 (6 bases). This CDR3 has 15 amino acids. Between the trimmed V and J ends, which lost 3 bases and 4 bases, there was a span of 13 bases. Germline V CDR1 and CDR2: ENHRY, SYGVKD. CDR3 residues: CAISDLFGQYNEQFF. The CDR3 nucleotides read TGTGCCATCAGTGACCTCTTTGGACAGTACAATGAGCAGTTCTTC.

The chain joins TRBV2 to TRBJ1-1; 10 nucleotides match TRBD1. Germline CDR1 SNHLY, CDR2 FYNNEI. This CDR3 region has 17 residues. V trimming: 3 bases; J trimming: 1 base; junction bases outside the gene matches: 8. For the CDR3, the DNA is TGTGCCAGCAGTGACTCGTGGGACAGGGGACGGAACACTGAAGCTTTCTTT. Its translation: CASSDSWDRGRNTEAFF.

The V call is TRBV4-1, the J call TRBJ1-1; the D is unclear. This CDR3 region has 15 residues. Germline V gene data show CDR1 as MGHRA and CDR2 as YSYEKL. V lost 4 bases, J lost 1 base, and 13 bases lay in between. CDR3 coding DNA: TGCGCCAGCAGCCGCCTGGGCGCGGGGAACACTGAAGCTTTCTTT. Translation gives CASSRLGAGNTEAFF.

V gene TRBV7-2 combines with J gene TRBJ2-1; 14 bases match TRBD2. CDR3 length: 13 residues. Germline-derived CDR1 and CDR2 are SGHTA and FQGNSA. V was clipped by 1 base and J by 14 bases; unmatched bases: 1. This chain's CDR3 is CASSLVGLAGEFF. The CDR3 DNA sequence: TGTGCCAGCAGCTTAGTGGGACTAGCGGGGGAGTTCTTC.

This clone was seen a single time. This chain connects TRBV6-5 to TRBJ1-2; TRBD1 might be the D (6 bases). Germline V CDR1 and CDR2: MNHEY, SVGAGI. The CDR3 consists of 13 residues. V dropped 5 bases and J dropped 5 bases, with 12 bases sitting between them. The CDR3: CASSRGHSYGYTF. CDR3 coding DNA: TGTGCCAGCAGTCGGGGACACTCTTATGGCTACACCTTC.

The V and J genes are TRBV4-2 and TRBJ1-2; the D is unclear. Trimming took off 4 bases at V and 0 bases at J, with 12 bases between the two ends. The CDR3 totals 15 residues. Germline CDR1 reads LGHNA; CDR2 reads YNFKEQ. CDR3 sequence reads: CASSLRVAANYGYTF. The CDR3, as DNA: TGTGCCAGCAGCCTTCGGGTAGCGGCTAACTATGGCTACACCTTC.

The chain's CDR3 is CASSDGGRIYGYTF. CDR3 in DNA: TGTGCCAGCAGTGACGGGGGGCGCATCTATGGCTACACCTTC. This chain uses TRBV28 with TRBJ1-2; perhaps TRBD1 as D (6 bases). The CDR3 has 14 amino acids. Trimming took off 5 bases at V and 4 bases at J, with 14 bases between the two ends. Germline CDR1 and CDR2: MDHEN and SYDVKM.

A single count supports this clone. The chain is built from TRBV28 and TRBJ1-1; 7 positions agree with TRBD1. CDR3 length: 13 amino acids. The germline V gene encodes CDR1 MDHEN and CDR2 SYDVKM. J was trimmed by 7 bases and V by 7 bases; bases with no gene match: 9. The CDR3 loop reads CASTLRDSVEAFF. The CDR3 DNA follows: TGTGCCAGCACCCTCCGGGACAGCGTTGAAGCTTTCTTT. The full variable domain, in which reference TRBV28 and TRBJ1-1 provide the parts outside the CDR3, is DVKVTQSSRYLVKRTGEKVFLECVQDMDHENMFWYRQDPGLGLRLIYFSYDVKMKEKGDIPEGYSVSREKKERFSLILESASTNQTSMYLCASTLRDSVEAFFGQGTRLTVV.

The rearrangement links TRBV30 to TRBJ1-5; 7 nucleotides line up with TRBD1. The CDR3 runs 14 residues. Trimming removed 3 bases from V and 4 bases from J; junction bases left unmatched: 6. The V gene's germline CDR1 is GTSNPN and CDR2 SVGIG (reference sequence). The CDR3 region is CAWRGDSENQPQHF. The CDR3 DNA is TGTGCCTGGAGAGGGGACAGTGAGAATCAGCCCCAGCATTTT.

In nucleotides, the CDR3 is TGTGCCAGCAGCCAAGATTCGCTAGCGGTAAATGAGCAGTTCTTC. Residues: CASSQDSLAVNEQFF. The chain employs TRBV4-2 and TRBJ2-1; 7 bases align to TRBD2. Looked up from germline, CDR1 is LGHNA and CDR2 is YNFKEQ. This CDR3 spans 15 amino acids. The V segment lost 0 bases and the J segment 7 bases; nucleotides outside the gene matches: 6.

The J gene is TRBJ1-2, the V gene TRBV28; possibly TRBD1 for D (5 bases). CDR3 length: 14 amino acids. Between the trimmed V and J ends, which lost 6 bases and 6 bases, there was a span of 17 bases. CDR1 MDHEN and CDR2 SYDVKM come from the germline V gene. The CDR3 is CASSLNQGGHGYTF. CDR3 sequence (DNA): TGTGCCAGCAGCTTAAACCAGGGTGGACATGGCTACACCTTC.

The chain uses TRBV12-5 and TRBJ1-1; no definite D call. V lost 6 bases and J 1 base, leaving 6 bases between the germline ends. This CDR3 has 12 amino acids. Per germline, CDR1 LGHNT and CDR2 FRNRAP. The CDR3 spells CASGTENTEAFF. In nucleotides, the CDR3 is TGTGCTAGTGGAACAGAGAACACTGAAGCTTTCTTT.